This T cell receptor (beta chain) derives from a study of shared clonotypes between healthy human individuals. Study-level background: Ranging from 18 to 49 in age, donors were a couple of women and a few men.

Trimming at V came to 4 bases and at J to 4 bases, leaving 6 bases not matched to a gene. From germline, CDR1 is MDHEN and CDR2 SYDVKM. The CDR3 spans 15 residues. Broader study findings: With a few donors compared, 4% to 5% of naive CD4 clonotypes were shared.

This clone appeared a single time. What it binds is unknown. Roughly 30,000 T cell genomes (about 210 ng DNA) went into each sorted-subset replicate. Generated by immunoSEQ multiplex PCR, the TCRdb table keeps only in-frame clones and is missing some. Found here are some 500,000 clones, roughly 95% of them singletons; the top ten hold nearly 0.065%. Source material: naive CD4+ T cells sorted from blood. Described subset: CD45RA+ positively selected. The TCR originated in a woman under 40 in good health. This chain connects TRBV28 to TRBJ2-1, with 8 bases lining up with TRBD2. The CDR3, as DNA: TGTGCCAGCAGTTCTGAGACTAGCGTATACAATGAGCAGTTCTTC. Protein product: CASSSETSVYNEQFF.